Given below is one T cell receptor beta chain in context. This sample was taken from a study of blood T cell repertoires in COVID-19. On the study more broadly: T cells, B-cell-depleted T cells, or PBMCs provided the cDNA or gDNA that served as material.

TCRdb's copy holds only in-frame clones and misses some; the assay was immunoSEQ multiplex PCR. Here the sample spans about 260,000 clones, 75% to 90% being singletons. The receptor was isolated from a man aged 50-60 years who had been exposed to COVID-19. The sample comprised PBMCs or T cells enriched from blood (not recorded which).

CDR3 nucleotides: TGTGCCACCAGCACAGGGGGCATAAGAGCTAACTATGGCTACACCTTC. Its translation is CATSTGGIRANYGYTF. The chain couples TRBV15 to TRBJ1-2; 8 bases map to TRBD1. V lost 4 bases to trimming and J lost 0 bases; unmatched junction nucleotides: 7. The germline V gene has CDR1 LNHNV and CDR2 YYDKDF (reference sequence). This CDR3 region has 16 residues.